This TCR beta chain derives from a study of T cell responses to AZD1222 COVID-19 vaccine. Study results and caveats: Reports indicate that nearly half of spike-specific TCRs are directed at unmutated variant regions. Spike-specific TCR breadth and depth grew following two AZD1222 doses. There were vaccine-associated CD4 TCRs across spike, dominant at 160-218 and 743-854.

Second doses were pooled across both intervals (about 4 or about 12 weeks). Notes on this clone: The antigen is not known.

CDR1 SNHLY and CDR2 FYNNEI come from the germline V gene. The CDR3 is 15 residues long. The ends lost 5 bases at V and 4 bases at J; junction bases unmatched: 4. The table came from immunoSEQ multiplex PCR; TCRdb's copy has only in-frame clones and leaves some out. The sample includes tens of thousands of clones, 85% to 90% seen only once; the top ten take approximately 1.3%. Source: peripheral blood, taken 28 days after the second AZD1222 dose. The rearrangement joins TRBV2 to TRBJ2-2, with 10 bases identical to TRBD1. This clonotype was obtained from an adult who received the AZD1222 COVID-19 vaccine. CDR3 protein: CASSRGQGGTGELFF. The CDR3, as DNA: TGTGCCAGCAGTCGCGGACAGGGGGGCACCGGGGAGCTGTTTTTT.